The 13 T cell receptor beta chains listed next were all sequenced from one sample in a study of T cell changes during pregnancy in multiple sclerosis. Only in-frame clones appear in the TCRdb table, and some are missing; sequencing was by immunoSEQ multiplex PCR. The table shows some 140,000 clones, with 90% to 96% occurring only once. The specimen was peripheral blood, collected after pregnancy. These receptors were taken from a female donor with multiple sclerosis, enrolled in a pregnancy study.

V is TRBV13 and J is TRBJ1-2; TRBD1 aligns across 7 bases. CDR3 size: 15 residues. V shed 5 bases, J shed 6 bases, and the junction held 12 bases outside the gene matches. Germline V lookup: CDR1 PRHDT, CDR2 FYEKMQ (reference sequence). The CDR3 protein is CASSRSLGQADGYTF. The CDR3 region has the DNA TGTGCCAGCAGCCGATCTCTAGGACAGGCGGATGGCTACACCTTC.

The sample holds one count of this clone. The V gene is TRBV7-2, the J gene TRBJ2-6; D possibly corresponds to TRBD2 (7 bases). The V gene's germline CDR1 is SGHTA and CDR2 FQGNSA. The ends were cut back, 3 bases at V and 4 bases at J, with 13 bases in the middle. The CDR3 contains 16 residues. The CDR3 sequence: CASSFGGRAGANVLTF. The CDR3 DNA reads as TGTGCCAGCAGCTTCGGGGGGCGCGCCGGGGCCAACGTCCTGACTTTC. Together with reference TRBV7-2 and TRBJ2-6, the CDR3 gives the full variable domain: GAGVSQSPSNKVTEKGKDVELRCDPISGHTALYWYRQSLGQGLEFLIYFQGNSAPDKSGLPSDRFSAERTGGSVSTLTIQRTQQEDSAVYLCASSFGGRAGANVLTFGAGSRLTVL.

V gene TRBV15 combines with J gene TRBJ2-7; TRBD1 might be the D (6 bases). Germline CDR1 reads LNHNV; CDR2 reads YYDKDF (reference sequence). CDR3 length equals 17 residues. V lost 1 base and J lost 2, with 18 bases in between. The CDR3, as DNA: TGTGCCACCAGCAGAGTAGGCTCCGGGACACACACCTACGAGCAGTACTTC. Protein product: CATSRVGSGTHTYEQYF.

The chain carries TRBV5-6 and TRBJ2-5; no reliable D call. TRBJ2-7 explains the end of the DNA better; the J call may be wrong. CDR3 length equals 14 residues. Germline V gives CDR1 SGHDT, CDR2 YYEEEE. The CDR3 sequence: CASSLNPGSYEQYF. The CDR3 DNA follows: TGTGCCAGCAGCTTGAACCCAGGTTCCTACGAGCAGTACTTC.

The gene calls are TRBV5-1 and TRBJ2-6; D perhaps matches TRBD1 (6 bases). Between the trimmed V and J ends, which lost 4 bases and 2 bases, there was a span of 10 bases. The CDR3 extends over 15 amino acids. Germline lookup yields CDR1 SGHRS and CDR2 YFSETQ. The CDR3 region has the DNA TGCGCCAGCAGCCTAGGGGACACTGGGGCCAACGTCCTGACTTTC. Protein sequence: CASSLGDTGANVLTF.

The chain couples TRBV5-1 to TRBJ2-4; 8 bases map to TRBD1. V trimming: 4 bases; J trimming: 7 bases; junction bases outside the gene matches: 4. The CDR3 covers 13 residues. The germline V gene encodes CDR1 SGHRS and CDR2 YFSETQ. For the CDR3, the DNA is TGCGCCAGCAGCCGGACAGGGTTCAACATTCAGTACTTC. It encodes CASSRTGFNIQYF.

The chain couples TRBV2 to TRBJ2-2, with TRBD2 as a possible D gene (6 bases). Germline values: CDR1 SNHLY, CDR2 FYNNEI. The CDR3 is made up of 15 amino acids. Trimming cost V 6 bases and J 0 bases, with 11 bases left between them. The CDR3 nucleotides read TGTGCCAGCAGACCGGGACTTACGAACACCGGGGAGCTGTTTTTT. It encodes CASRPGLTNTGELFF.

The CDR3 nucleotides are TGCGCCAGCAGCTCGGGACTAGCGGGAGTCGAGCAGTACTTC. It translates to CASSSGLAGVEQYF. This chain connects TRBV5-1 to TRBJ2-7; 14 bases agree with TRBD2. Trimming took 3 bases from V and 6 from J; bases not matched to a gene: 2. Germline CDR1 is SGHRS and CDR2 is YFSETQ. CDR3 size: 14 residues.

The chain uses TRBV5-1 and TRBJ1-2; D unclear. This CDR3 comprises 16 residues. Per germline, CDR1 SGHRS and CDR2 YFSETQ. Between the trimmed V and J ends, which lost 4 bases and 2 bases, there was a span of 18 bases. Written as DNA, the CDR3 is TGCGCCAGCAGCAACCCCCGGGGATTACTCAACTATGGCTACACCTTC. Translating gives CASSNPRGLLNYGYTF.

The chain couples TRBV27 to TRBJ1-4; the D gene is possibly TRBD1 (5 bases). Germline V gives CDR1 MNHEY, CDR2 SMNVEV (reference sequence). V was shortened by 6 bases and J by 7 bases, with 15 bases between the two germline ends. The length of the CDR3 is 14 residues. The CDR3 bases are TGTGCCAGCAGCGACAGTGGGCTTAGTGAAAAACTGTTTTTT. Encoded protein: CASSDSGLSEKLFF.

The rearrangement joins TRBV9 to TRBJ2-1, with 8 bases fitting TRBD2. The CDR3 runs to 15 residues. With V trimmed by 0 bases and J by 6 bases, 5 bases remained unmatched. Germline V gene sequence: CDR1 SGDLS, CDR2 YYNGEE. The CDR3 sequence: CASSVGGTRINEQFF. The CDR3 DNA reads TGTGCCAGCAGCGTAGGAGGGACTAGGATCAATGAGCAGTTCTTC.

The gene calls are TRBV4-2 and TRBJ2-5, with a weak D call TRBD2 (6 bases). Trimming shortened V by 0 bases and J by 11 bases, and 22 bases separated the two germline ends. The CDR3 contains 16 residues. Germline assignment: CDR1 LGHNA and CDR2 YNFKEQ. CDR3 nucleotide sequence: TGTGCCAGCAGCCAAGAATTCGGGCAGGGTGGGGAGGAGCAGTACTTC. Residues: CASSQEFGQGGEEQYF.

In its sample, this clone was seen once. The chain has TRBV5-1 and TRBJ2-1; 7 positions match TRBD1. V was clipped by 4 bases and J by 10 bases; unmatched bases: 2. This CDR3 has 11 amino acids. Germline V gene lookup returns CDR1 SGHRS and CDR2 YFSETQ. The CDR3 here is CASSTDREQFF. Here the CDR3 DNA reads TGCGCCAGCAGCACGGACAGGGAGCAGTTCTTC. Filled out from reference TRBV5-1 and TRBJ2-1, the complete variable domain reads KAGVTQTPRYLIKTRGQQVTLSCSPISGHRSVSWYQQTPGQGLQFLFEYFSETQRNKGNFPGRFSGRQFSNSRSEMNVSTLELGDSALYLCASSTDREQFFGPGTRLTVL.